This TCR beta chain was captured by sequencing in a study of cytomegalovirus exposure and HLA in healthy donors. CDR1 and CDR2 from the germline V gene are MDHEN and SYDVKM. The CDR3 extends over 16 amino acids. Losses at the gene ends were 3 bases for V and 2 bases for J; bases not matched to a gene: 4. PCR used 60 Vbeta primers and 13 Jbeta primers. Only in-frame clones appear in the TCRdb table, and some are missing; sequencing was by immunoSEQ multiplex PCR. The sample holds over 150,000 clones, approximately 80% seen once. Sequenced: PBMCs. The V gene is TRBV28, the J gene TRBJ1-5; 10 positions match TRBD1. The receptor was derived from a woman aged 45 to 65 in good health and CMV-seronegative. CDR3 loop: CASSFWTGGGNQPQHF. Written as DNA, the CDR3 is TGTGCCAGCAGTTTCTGGACAGGGGGAGGCAATCAGCCCCAGCATTTT.